These 8 T cell receptor beta chains share one sample of origin, sequenced in a study of blood T cell repertoires in COVID-19. Libraries were prepared by immunoSEQ multiplex PCR; TCRdb keeps only in-frame clonotypes and omits some of them. The data show tens of thousands of clones, approximately 90% seen once. Sequencing used peripheral blood. These receptors all stem from a male donor with acute or convalescent COVID-19.

This clone was counted a few times. This chain links TRBV21-1 with TRBJ2-1; TRBD2 is the table's D call, not checked against the DNA. TRBV21-1 is designated a pseudogene. The CDR3 contains 13 residues. For the CDR3, the DNA is TGTGCCAGCAGCAAGTCTAGATACAATGAGCAGTTCTTC. Its translation: CASSKSRYNEQFF.

The CDR3 DNA sequence: TGTGCCAGCAGCTTAGTTCAAGGGACAGGGGGCTACGAGCAGTACTTC. It encodes CASSLVQGTGGYEQYF. V usage is TRBV11-2 and J usage is TRBJ2-7, with 11 bases that match TRBD1. This CDR3 is built from 16 residues. From germline, CDR1 is SGHAT and CDR2 FQNNGV. Germline trimming cut 1 base from V and 3 bases from J; bases unmatched to any gene: 5.

This chain uses TRBV7-6 with TRBJ2-6; D is perhaps TRBD2 (6 bases). The V end was cut by 5 bases, the J end by 0 bases, with 14 bases between. Germline CDR1 SGHVS, CDR2 FNYEAQ. The CDR3 runs 17 residues. CDR3 coding DNA: TGTGCCAGCAGCCAACAGGCGGGGAACTCTGGGGCCAACGTCCTGACTTTC. Residues: CASSQQAGNSGANVLTF.

Only one count was recorded for this clone. The J gene is TRBJ2-2, the V gene TRBV5-1; D call uncertain. The V end was cut by 0 bases, the J end by 0 bases, with 9 bases between. The CDR3 runs to 16 residues. The V gene's germline CDR1 is SGHRS and CDR2 YFSETQ. CDR3 nucleotides: TGCGCCAGCAGCTTGGTTCTAGTCGCGAACACCGGGGAGCTGTTTTTT. It encodes CASSLVLVANTGELFF.

The rearrangement uses TRBV2 and TRBJ1-5, with D possibly TRBD1 on 5 matching bases. Trimming cost V 2 bases and J 0 bases, with 8 bases left between them. The CDR3 is made up of 15 amino acids. The germline CDR1 and CDR2 sequences are SNHLY and FYNNEI. The CDR3, as DNA: TGTGCCAGCAGTGAATCCAGGGTTAGCAATCAGCCCCAGCATTTT. Translating it yields CASSESRVSNQPQHF.

The V gene is TRBV30, the J gene TRBJ1-1, with TRBD1 as a possible D gene (6 bases). The CDR3 has 13 residues. CDR1 and CDR2 (germline): GTSNPN, SVGIG (reference sequence). The V and J ends lost 2 bases and 3 bases respectively, with 10 bases between them. The CDR3 loop reads CAWSPGQYTEAFF. CDR3 coding DNA: TGTGCCTGGAGTCCAGGACAGTACACTGAAGCTTTCTTT.

V usage is TRBV4-1 and J usage is TRBJ2-3; D perhaps matches TRBD2 (5 bases). Germline V gives CDR1 MGHRA, CDR2 YSYEKL. V was clipped by 0 bases and J by 0 bases, with 13 bases between them. The CDR3 loop spans 17 amino acids. For the CDR3, the DNA is TGCGCCAGCAGCCAAGATCCTCTAGCCCCAAGCACAGATACGCAGTATTTT. Protein: CASSQDPLAPSTDTQYF.

A few counts support this clone. V gene TRBV3-1 (or the pseudogene TRBV3-2) combines with J gene TRBJ1-1, with 7 bases matching TRBD1. In germline, CDR1 is LGHDT, CDR2 YNNKEL (reference sequence). This CDR3 has 13 residues. After removal of 3 bases from V and 5 bases from J, the junction contained 3 bases not matched to a gene. In DNA form, the CDR3 reads TGTGCCAGCAGCCAGGGACAGACGACTGAAGCTTTCTTT. It yields the protein CASSQGQTTEAFF.